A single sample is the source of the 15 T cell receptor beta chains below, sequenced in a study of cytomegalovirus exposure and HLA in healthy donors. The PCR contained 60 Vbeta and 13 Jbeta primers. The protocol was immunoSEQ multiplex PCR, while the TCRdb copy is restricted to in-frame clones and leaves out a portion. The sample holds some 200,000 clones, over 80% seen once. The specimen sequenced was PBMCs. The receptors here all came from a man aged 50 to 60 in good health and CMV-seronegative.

The CDR3 DNA reads TGTGCCAGCAGCCGAACGCCAACTAGCGGGAGGAACACCGGGGAGCTGTTTTTT. This translates into CASSRTPTSGRNTGELFF. The chain is built from TRBV7-6 and TRBJ2-2; TRBD2 aligns across 11 bases. CDR1 and CDR2 from the germline V gene are SGHVS and FNYEAQ. The junction had 9 bases not matched to a gene; V was cut back by 5 bases and J by 1 base. The CDR3 sequence is 18 residues long. Full variable domain (rest looked up from reference TRBV7-6 and TRBJ2-2): GAGVSQSPRYKVTKRGQDVALRCDPISGHVSLYWYRQALGQGPEFLTYFNYEAQQDKSGLPNDRFSAERPEGSISTLTIQRTEQRDSAMYRCASSRTPTSGRNTGELFFGEGSRLTVL.

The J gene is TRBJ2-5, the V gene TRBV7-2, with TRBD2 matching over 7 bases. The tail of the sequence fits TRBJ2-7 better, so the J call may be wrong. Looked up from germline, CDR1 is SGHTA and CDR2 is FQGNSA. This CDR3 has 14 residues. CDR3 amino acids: CASTGPGGYYEQYF. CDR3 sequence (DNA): TGTGCCAGCACTGGACCGGGAGGCTACTACGAGCAGTACTTC.

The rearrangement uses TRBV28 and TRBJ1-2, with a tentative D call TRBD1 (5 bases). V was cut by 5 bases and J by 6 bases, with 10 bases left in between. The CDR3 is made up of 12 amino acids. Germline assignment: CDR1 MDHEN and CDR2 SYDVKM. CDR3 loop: CASSTGRDGYTF. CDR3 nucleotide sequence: TGTGCCAGCAGTACAGGACGGGATGGCTACACCTTC.

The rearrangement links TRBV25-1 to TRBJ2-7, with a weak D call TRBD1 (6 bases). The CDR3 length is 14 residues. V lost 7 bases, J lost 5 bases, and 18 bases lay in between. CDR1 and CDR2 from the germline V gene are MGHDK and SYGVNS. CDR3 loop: CASTPRGTGDEQYF. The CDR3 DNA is TGTGCCAGCACCCCCAGGGGCACTGGGGACGAGCAGTACTTC.

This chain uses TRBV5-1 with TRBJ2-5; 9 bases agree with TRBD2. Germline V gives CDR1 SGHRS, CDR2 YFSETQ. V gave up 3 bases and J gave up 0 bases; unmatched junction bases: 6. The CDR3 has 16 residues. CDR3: CASSSGAGGYQETQYF. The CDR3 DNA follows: TGCGCCAGCAGCTCGGGGGCGGGGGGGTACCAAGAGACCCAGTACTTC.

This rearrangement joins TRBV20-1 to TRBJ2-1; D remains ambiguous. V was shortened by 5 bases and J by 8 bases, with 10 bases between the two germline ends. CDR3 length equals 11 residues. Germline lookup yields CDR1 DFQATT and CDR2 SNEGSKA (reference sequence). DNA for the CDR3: TGCAGTGCTCCTCGGTCGTATGAGCAGTTCTTC. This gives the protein CSAPRSYEQFF.

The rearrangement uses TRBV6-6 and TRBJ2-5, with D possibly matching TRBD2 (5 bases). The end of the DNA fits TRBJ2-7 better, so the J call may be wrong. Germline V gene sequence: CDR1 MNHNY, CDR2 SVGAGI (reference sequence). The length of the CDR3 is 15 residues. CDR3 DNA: TGTGCCAGCAGTTACCGGGGTTCGGTGTCCTACGAGCAGTACTTC. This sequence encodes CASSYRGSVSYEQYF.

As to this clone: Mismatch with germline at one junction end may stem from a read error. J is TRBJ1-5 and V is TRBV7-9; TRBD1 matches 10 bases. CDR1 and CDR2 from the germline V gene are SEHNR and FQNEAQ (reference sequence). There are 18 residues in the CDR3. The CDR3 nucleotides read TGTTCCAGCAGCTCGCACCTACGACAGGGGGCGAGAGGGCAGCCCCAGCATTTT. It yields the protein CSSSSHLRQGARGQPQHF. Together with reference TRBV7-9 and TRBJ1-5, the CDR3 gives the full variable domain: DTGVSQNPRHKITKRGQNVTFRCDPISEHNRLYWYRQTLGQGPEFLTYFQNEAQLEKSRLLSDRFSAERPKGSFSTLEIQRTEQGDSAMYLCSSSSHLRQGARGQPQHFGDGTRLSIL.

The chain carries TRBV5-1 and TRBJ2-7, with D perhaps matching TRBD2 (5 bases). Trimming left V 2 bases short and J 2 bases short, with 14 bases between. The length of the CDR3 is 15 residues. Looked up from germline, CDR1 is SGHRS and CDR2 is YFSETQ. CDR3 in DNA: TGCGCCAGCAGCTTCTCAAGCAGACTAACCTACGAGCAGTACTTC. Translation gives CASSFSSRLTYEQYF.

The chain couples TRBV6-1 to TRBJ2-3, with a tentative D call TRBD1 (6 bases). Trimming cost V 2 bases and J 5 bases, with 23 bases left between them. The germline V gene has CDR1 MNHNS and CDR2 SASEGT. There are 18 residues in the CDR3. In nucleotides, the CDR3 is TGTGCCAGCAGTGAACGGGCAGGGGCGTGGAGAGCGGTAGATACGCAGTATTTT. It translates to CASSERAGAWRAVDTQYF.

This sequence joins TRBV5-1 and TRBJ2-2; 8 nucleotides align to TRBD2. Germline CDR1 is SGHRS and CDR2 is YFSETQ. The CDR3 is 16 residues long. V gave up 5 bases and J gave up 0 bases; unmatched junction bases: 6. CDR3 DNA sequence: TGCGCCAGCAGGTCCGGGACTAGAACGAACACCGGGGAGCTGTTTTTT. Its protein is CASRSGTRTNTGELFF.

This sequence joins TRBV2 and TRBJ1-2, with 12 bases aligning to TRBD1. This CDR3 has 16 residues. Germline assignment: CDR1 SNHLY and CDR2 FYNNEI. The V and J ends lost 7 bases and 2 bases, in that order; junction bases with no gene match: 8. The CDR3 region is CASTLWGQGANYGYTF. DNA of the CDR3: TGTGCCAGCACCCTTTGGGGACAGGGGGCGAACTATGGCTACACCTTC. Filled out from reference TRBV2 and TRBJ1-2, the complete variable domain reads EPEVTQTPSHQVTQMGQEVILRCVPISNHLYFYWYRQILGQKVEFLVSFYNNEISEKSEIFDDQFSVERPDGSNFTLKIRSTKLEDSAMYFCASTLWGQGANYGYTFGSGTRLTVV.

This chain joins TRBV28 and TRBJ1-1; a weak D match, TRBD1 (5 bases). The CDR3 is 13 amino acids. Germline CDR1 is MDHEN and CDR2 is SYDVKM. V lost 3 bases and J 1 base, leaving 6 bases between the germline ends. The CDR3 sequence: CASSFGANTEAFF. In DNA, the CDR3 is TGTGCCAGCAGTTTTGGGGCGAACACTGAAGCTTTCTTT. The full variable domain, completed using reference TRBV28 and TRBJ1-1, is DVKVTQSSRYLVKRTGEKVFLECVQDMDHENMFWYRQDPGLGLRLIYFSYDVKMKEKGDIPEGYSVSREKKERFSLILESASTNQTSMYLCASSFGANTEAFFGQGTRLTVV.

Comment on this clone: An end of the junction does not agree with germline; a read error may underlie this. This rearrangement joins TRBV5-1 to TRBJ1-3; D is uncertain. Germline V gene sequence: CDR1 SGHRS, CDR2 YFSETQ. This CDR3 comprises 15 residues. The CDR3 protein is CASSPESASGNIIYF. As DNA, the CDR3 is TGCGCCAGCAGCCCGGAGAGCGCGTCTGGAAACATCATATATTTT.

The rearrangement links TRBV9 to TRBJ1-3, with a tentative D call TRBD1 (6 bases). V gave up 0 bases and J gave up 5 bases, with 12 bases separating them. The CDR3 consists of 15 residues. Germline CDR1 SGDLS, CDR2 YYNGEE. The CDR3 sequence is CASSVENRERNTIYF. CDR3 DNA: TGTGCCAGCAGCGTAGAAAACAGGGAGAGAAACACCATATATTTT. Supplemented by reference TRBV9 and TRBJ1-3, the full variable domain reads DSGVTQTPKHLITATGQRVTLRCSPRSGDLSVYWYQQSLDQGLQFLIQYYNGEERAKGNILERFSAQQFPDLHSELNLSSLELGDSALYFCASSVENRERNTIYFGEGSWLTVV.